This T cell receptor beta chain was sequenced for a study of T cell repertoires in cytomegalovirus infection. Study at large: Public TCR beta signatures indicated both CMV infection and matching HLA type.

This clonotype was observed many times. The target antigen is unknown. The study, taken as a whole, reports: Cumulative frequency of public TCR beta families picked out carriers of CMV plus the relevant HLA. The study found HLA-C-restricted CMV-specific TCR beta clonotypes dominating the ex vivo response.

The ends lost 6 bases at V and 9 bases at J; junction bases unmatched: 14. CDR1 is SGHVS and CDR2 is FNYEAQ in the germline V gene. This CDR3 is built from 14 residues. In TCRdb, the reads were re-called with MiXCR into one record per CDR3 protein. This table has about 260,000 distinct CDR3 sequences, around 9% appearing once. The sequence came from a human donor in good health (CMV status not recorded). Some clones in this sample may be carry-over from other donors' samples. This sequence joins TRBV7-6 and TRBJ2-7; 7 nucleotides line up with TRBD1. Sequenced input: PBMCs. The CDR3, as DNA: TGTGCCAGCAGGCTATCCTCCAACACAGGGGTGCAGTACTTC. This sequence encodes CASRLSSNTGVQYF.